This T cell receptor beta chain was profiled in a study of T cell repertoires in cytomegalovirus infection. TCRdb analysed the reads with MiXCR anew, one entry per CDR3 protein. The sample has 600,000 to 800,000 distinct CDR3 sequences; approximately 24% are singletons. Germline V gene data show CDR1 as SGHDN and CDR2 as FVKESK. The J segment lost 4 bases and the V segment lost 3 bases, leaving 8 bases of the junction unmatched. The CDR3 is 16 amino acids. This clonotype turned up a few times. The V and J genes are TRBV14 and TRBJ2-1; TRBD1 aligns across 8 bases. The TCR was taken from a human donor in good health (CMV status not recorded). Some clones in this sample may be carry-over from other donors' samples. The specimen was CD8+ T cells from PBMCs. CDR3 bases: TGTGCCAGCAGCCACGAGACAGGGGACCCTTACAATGAGCAGTTCTTC. Protein product: CASSHETGDPYNEQFF.